The 23 T cell receptor beta chains given below trace back to one sample, sequenced in a study of T cell responses to AZD1222 COVID-19 vaccine. The table came from immunoSEQ multiplex PCR; TCRdb's copy has only in-frame clones and leaves some out. The sample contains more than 100,000 clones, roughly 90% of which appear only once. The material sequenced was peripheral blood, taken on day 0 of AZD1222 vaccination. These receptors originate from an adult in good health.

The gene calls are TRBV19 and TRBJ1-1, with 7 bases that match TRBD1. V was clipped by 5 bases and J by 4 bases; unmatched bases: 28. This CDR3 comprises 21 residues. Germline CDR1 LNHDA, CDR2 SQIVND (reference sequence). CDR3 sequence reads: CASSSKWSVTTGAPSGTEAFF. Here the CDR3 DNA reads TGTGCCAGTAGTTCTAAGTGGTCGGTTACCACAGGGGCCCCTTCGGGCACTGAAGCTTTCTTT.

This chain uses TRBV29-1 with TRBJ2-1; D call uncertain. V lost 1 base to trimming and J lost 0 bases, with 7 bases between them. CDR1 and CDR2 from the germline V gene are SQVTM and ANQGSEA. This CDR3 has 14 amino acids. CDR3 coding DNA: TGCAGCGTTGAAGGGGTCCTCTCCTACAATGAGCAGTTCTTC. Translation: CSVEGVLSYNEQFF.

This chain links TRBV10-1 with TRBJ2-1; D may be TRBD1 (6 bases). V lost 1 base to trimming and J lost 8 bases, with 12 bases between them. CDR1 is WNHNN, CDR2 SYGVQD, per germline (reference sequence). CDR3 length: 14 amino acids. The CDR3 loop reads CASSEYGRGYEQFF. CDR3 DNA: TGCGCCAGCAGTGAGTACGGCAGGGGCTATGAGCAGTTCTTC.

The genes are TRBV28 and TRBJ2-7; 8 bases match TRBD1. CDR3 length: 14 residues. J was trimmed by 4 bases and V by 2 bases; bases with no gene match: 4. Germline loops: CDR1 MDHEN, CDR2 SYDVKM. For the CDR3, the DNA is TGTGCCAGCAGTTTAGGCAGGGGGCTGTACGAGCAGTACTTC. Its protein is CASSLGRGLYEQYF.

The rearrangement joins TRBV19 to TRBJ1-2, with 7 bases matching TRBD1. CDR3 size: 12 residues. Trimming removed 5 bases from V and 7 bases from J; junction bases left unmatched: 4. Germline lookup yields CDR1 LNHDA and CDR2 SQIVND (reference sequence). The CDR3 loop reads CASSRTGFGYTF. CDR3 bases: TGTGCCAGTAGTCGGACAGGTTTTGGCTACACCTTC.

The gene calls are TRBV7-2 and TRBJ2-1; TRBD1 matches 8 bases. The junction had 2 bases not matched to a gene; V was cut back by 0 bases and J by 10 bases. The germline V gene encodes CDR1 SGHTA and CDR2 FQGNSA. The CDR3 spans 13 residues. CDR3 DNA sequence: TGTGCCAGCAGCTTAGCTGGACAGGGCGAGCAGTTCTTC. Translation gives CASSLAGQGEQFF.

This clone was counted a single time. The rearrangement joins TRBV6-5 to TRBJ1-1; TRBD1 matches at 10 bases. CDR1 and CDR2 from the germline V gene are MNHEY and SVGAGI. CDR3 length equals 14 residues. Germline trimming cut 2 bases from V and 6 bases from J; bases unmatched to any gene: 3. CDR3 sequence reads: CASSYRQGAAEAFF. The CDR3 nucleotides are TGTGCCAGCAGTTACAGACAGGGGGCGGCTGAAGCTTTCTTT.

The chain recombines TRBV18 with TRBJ2-7; tentative D call: TRBD2 (6 bases). The CDR3 runs 14 residues. In germline, CDR1 is KGHSH, CDR2 LQKENI. V was trimmed by 3 bases and J by 2 bases, leaving 11 bases between them. The CDR3, as DNA: TGTGCCAGCTCACCTAAGGAGGGGACCTACGAGCAGTACTTC. Translation gives CASSPKEGTYEQYF.

The chain uses TRBV5-3 and TRBJ1-1, with D maybe TRBD1 (6 bases). TRBV5-3 is an ORF for which the function is uncertain. V lost 1 base, J lost 6 bases, and 10 bases lay in between. This CDR3 spans 13 amino acids. The CDR3 DNA reads as TGTGCCAGAAGCTTGAACAGGGAGGCTGAAGCTTTCTTT. Protein sequence: CARSLNREAEAFF.

This chain connects TRBV3-1 (or the pseudogene TRBV3-2) to TRBJ1-1; 7 positions agree with TRBD1. The V gene end was trimmed by 0 bases and the J gene end by 6 bases; junction bases not matched to a gene: 4. CDR3 length: 14 amino acids. In germline, CDR1 is LGHDT, CDR2 YNNKEL (reference sequence). The CDR3 DNA is TGTGCCAGCAGCCAAGATGGAGGGACAGCTGAAGCTTTCTTT. Its protein product is CASSQDGGTAEAFF.

The chain uses TRBV3-1 (or the pseudogene TRBV3-2) and TRBJ2-3; 7 bases line up with TRBD2. This CDR3 has 18 amino acids. After removal of 0 bases from V and 2 bases from J, the junction contained 11 bases not matched to a gene. The germline V gene encodes CDR1 LGHDT and CDR2 YNNKEL (reference sequence). CDR3 nucleotides: TGTGCCAGCAGCCAAGACGGTCGGGGGAGGGCATACACAGATACGCAGTATTTT. Its translation is CASSQDGRGRAYTDTQYF.

J is TRBJ1-1 and V is TRBV15; D possibly corresponds to TRBD1 (6 bases). Germline-derived CDR1 and CDR2 are LNHNV and YYDKDF (reference sequence). V lost 4 bases and J 9 bases, leaving 12 bases between the germline ends. The CDR3 is made up of 12 amino acids. CDR3 nucleotides: TGTGCCACCAGCATTAACACAGGGAAAGCTTTCTTT. This codes for CATSINTGKAFF.

The rearrangement joins TRBV6-2 or TRBV6-3 to TRBJ2-7, with 8 positions matching TRBD1. CDR3 length: 17 residues. V dropped 0 bases and J dropped 5; count of bases not matched to a gene: 12. CDR1 is MNHEY, CDR2 SVGEGT, per germline. CDR3 sequence: CASSYSFLTGEVNEQYF. In DNA form, the CDR3 reads TGTGCCAGCAGTTACTCCTTCCTGACAGGGGAGGTCAACGAGCAGTACTTC.

The gene calls are TRBV19 and TRBJ1-1; D remains ambiguous. The germline V gene encodes CDR1 LNHDA and CDR2 SQIVND (reference sequence). The CDR3 contains 10 residues. The germline V and J ends were trimmed by 4 bases and 3 bases, with 0 bases remaining between them. CDR3 in DNA: TGTGCCAGTAGTAACACTGAAGCTTTCTTT. Residues: CASSNTEAFF. Complete variable domain (other parts from reference TRBV19 and TRBJ1-1): DGGITQSPKYLFRKEGQNVTLSCEQNLNHDAMYWYRQDPGQGLRLIYYSQIVNDFQKGDIAEGYSVSREKKESFPLTVTSAQKNPTAFYLCASSNTEAFFGQGTRLTVV.

The rearrangement links TRBV5-8 to TRBJ1-2; no firm D call. The V and J ends lost 1 base and 7 bases respectively, with 11 bases between them. The CDR3 contains 13 residues. CDR1 is SGHTS and CDR2 is YDEGEE in the germline V gene. In nucleotides, the CDR3 is TGTGCCAGCAGCTTGACCCGGCGCGCTGGCTACACCTTC. Translation: CASSLTRRAGYTF.

The J gene is TRBJ2-1, the V gene TRBV12-5; TRBD1 matches 8 bases. Germline values: CDR1 LGHNT, CDR2 FRNRAP. CDR3 length: 14 amino acids. The junction had 5 bases not matched to a gene; V was cut back by 1 base and J by 9 bases. The CDR3 sequence is CASGLGQGKSEQFF. CDR3 in DNA: TGTGCTAGTGGTTTGGGACAGGGGAAAAGTGAGCAGTTCTTC.

In this sample, this clone turned up a few times. The chain has TRBV25-1 and TRBJ1-1; no clear D gene. The CDR3 has 14 amino acids. V lost 1 base, J lost 11 bases, and 17 bases lay in between. Looked up from germline, CDR1 is MGHDK and CDR2 is SYGVNS. The CDR3 nucleotides are TGTGCCAGCAGTGAATTTGAGGCGCCGACGGGGGCTTTCTTT. Amino acids: CASSEFEAPTGAFF.

This chain connects TRBV28 to TRBJ2-7; TRBD1 matches 7 bases. The CDR3 spans 15 residues. V lost 6 bases and J lost 3; bases outside the gene matches: 11. Per the germline V gene, CDR1 is MDHEN and CDR2 is SYDVKM. The CDR3 reads CASRSRDSRIYEQYF. The CDR3 nucleotides are TGTGCCAGCAGGTCCCGGGACAGTAGGATCTACGAGCAGTACTTC.

The genes are TRBV5-5 and TRBJ1-4, with unresolved D. The CDR3 covers 15 residues. Germline V gives CDR1 SGHKS, CDR2 YYEKEE (reference sequence). Between the trimmed V and J ends, which lost 5 bases and 5 bases, there was a span of 16 bases. CDR3 DNA sequence: TGTGCCAGCAGACGAACGACGGAGTTCAATGAAAAACTGTTTTTT. Its translation: CASRRTTEFNEKLFF.

The gene calls are TRBV11-3 and TRBJ2-5; a weak D match, TRBD2 (6 bases). This CDR3 spans 15 amino acids. V lost 6 bases to trimming and J lost 4 bases, with 18 bases between them. CDR1 and CDR2 from the germline V gene are SGHNT and YENEEA. This CDR3 is CASSLGRETGETQYF. The CDR3 DNA sequence: TGTGCCAGCAGTCTCGGACGGGAGACTGGAGAGACCCAGTACTTC.

This chain joins TRBV30 and TRBJ1-6, with unresolved D. CDR1 and CDR2 (germline): GTSNPN, SVGIG (reference sequence). Trimming took off 3 bases at V and 9 bases at J, with 12 bases between the two ends. The CDR3 length is 13 residues. The CDR3, as DNA: TGTGCCTGGAGGATTAAAGGAGGTTCACCCCTCCACTTT. Protein: CAWRIKGGSPLHF. The variable domain in full, completed from reference TRBV30 and TRBJ1-6, reads SQTIHQWPATLVQPVGSPLSLECTVEGTSNPNLYWYRQAAGRGLQLLFYSVGIGQISSEVPQNLSASRPQDRQFILSSKKLLLSDSGFYLCAWRIKGGSPLHFGNGTRLTVT.

This clone has a single count. V and J are TRBV21-1 and TRBJ1-1. TRBV21-1 counts as a pseudogene. The CDR3 is 16 residues long. Here the CDR3 reads CASSTGKQDQNTEAFF. The DNA for the CDR3 is TGTGCCAGCAGCACGGGAAAACAGGACCAAAACACTGAAGCTTTCTTT.

This chain's CDR3 is CASSMGTLLLSNQPQHF. CDR3 DNA: TGTGCCAGTAGTATGGGGACACTTCTTTTGAGCAATCAGCCCCAGCATTTT. V and J are TRBV19 and TRBJ1-5; a possible D gene is TRBD1 (6 bases). This CDR3 has 17 residues. The ends were cut back, 3 bases at V and 1 base at J, with 16 bases in the middle. Germline CDR1 and CDR2: LNHDA and SQIVND (reference sequence).